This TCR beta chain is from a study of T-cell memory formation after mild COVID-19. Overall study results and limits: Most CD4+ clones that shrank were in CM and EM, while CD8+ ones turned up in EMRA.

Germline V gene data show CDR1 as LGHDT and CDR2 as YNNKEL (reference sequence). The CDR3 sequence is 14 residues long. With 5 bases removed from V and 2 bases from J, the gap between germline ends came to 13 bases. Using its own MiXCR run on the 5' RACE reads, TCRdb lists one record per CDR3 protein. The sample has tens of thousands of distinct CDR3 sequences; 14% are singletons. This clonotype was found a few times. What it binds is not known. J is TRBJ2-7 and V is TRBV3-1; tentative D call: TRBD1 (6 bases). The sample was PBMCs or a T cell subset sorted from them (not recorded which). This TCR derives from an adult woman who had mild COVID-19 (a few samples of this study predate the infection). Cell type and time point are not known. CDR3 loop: CASSADSLTYEQYF. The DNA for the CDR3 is TGTGCCAGCAGCGCGGACAGCCTCACCTACGAGCAGTACTTC.